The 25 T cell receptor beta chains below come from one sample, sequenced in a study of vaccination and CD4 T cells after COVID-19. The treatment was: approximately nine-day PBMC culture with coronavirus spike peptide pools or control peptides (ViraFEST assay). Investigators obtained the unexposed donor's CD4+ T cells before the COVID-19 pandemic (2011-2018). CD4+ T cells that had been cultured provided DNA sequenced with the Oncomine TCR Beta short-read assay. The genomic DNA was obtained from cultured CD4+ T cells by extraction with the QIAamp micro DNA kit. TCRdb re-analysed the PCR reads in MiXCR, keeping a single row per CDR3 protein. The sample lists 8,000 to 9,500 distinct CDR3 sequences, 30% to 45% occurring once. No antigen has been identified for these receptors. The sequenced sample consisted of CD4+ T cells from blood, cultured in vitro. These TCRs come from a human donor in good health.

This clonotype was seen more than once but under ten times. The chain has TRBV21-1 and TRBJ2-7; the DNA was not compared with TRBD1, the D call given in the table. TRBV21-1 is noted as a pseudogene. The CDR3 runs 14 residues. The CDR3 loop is CASIPRDSIYEQYF. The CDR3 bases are TGTGCCAGCATCCCCCGGGACAGCATCTACGAGCAGTACTTC.

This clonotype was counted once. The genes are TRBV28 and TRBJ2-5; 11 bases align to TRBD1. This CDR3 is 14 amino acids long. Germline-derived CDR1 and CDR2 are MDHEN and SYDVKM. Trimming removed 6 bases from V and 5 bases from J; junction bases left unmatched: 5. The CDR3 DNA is TGTGCCAGCAGCGGACAGGGGGCTCGGGAGACCCAGTACTTC. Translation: CASSGQGARETQYF.

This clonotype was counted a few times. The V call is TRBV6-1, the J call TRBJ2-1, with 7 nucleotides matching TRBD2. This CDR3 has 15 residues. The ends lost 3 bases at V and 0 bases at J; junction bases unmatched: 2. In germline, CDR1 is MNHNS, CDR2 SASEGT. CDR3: CASSDGGGSYNEQFF. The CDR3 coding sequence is TGTGCCAGCAGTGATGGGGGGGGCTCCTACAATGAGCAGTTCTTC.

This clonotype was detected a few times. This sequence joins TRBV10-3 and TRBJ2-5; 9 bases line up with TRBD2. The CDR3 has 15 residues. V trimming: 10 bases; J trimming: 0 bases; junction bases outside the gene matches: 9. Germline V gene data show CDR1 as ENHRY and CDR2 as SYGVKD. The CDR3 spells CASTLAGPYQETQYF. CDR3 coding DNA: TGTGCCAGCACCCTAGCGGGACCTTACCAAGAGACCCAGTACTTC.

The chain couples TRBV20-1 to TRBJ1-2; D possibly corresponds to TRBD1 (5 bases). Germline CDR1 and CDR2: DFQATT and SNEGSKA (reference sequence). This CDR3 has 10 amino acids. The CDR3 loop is CSGAREGYTF. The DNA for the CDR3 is TGCAGCGGGGCCCGGGAGGGCTACACCTTC.

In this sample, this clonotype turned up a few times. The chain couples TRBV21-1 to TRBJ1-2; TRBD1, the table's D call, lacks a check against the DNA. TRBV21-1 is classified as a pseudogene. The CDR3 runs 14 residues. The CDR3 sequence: CASSKAGQGGGYTF. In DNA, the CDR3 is TGTGCCAGCAGCAAAGCAGGGCAGGGGGGAGGCTACACCTTC.

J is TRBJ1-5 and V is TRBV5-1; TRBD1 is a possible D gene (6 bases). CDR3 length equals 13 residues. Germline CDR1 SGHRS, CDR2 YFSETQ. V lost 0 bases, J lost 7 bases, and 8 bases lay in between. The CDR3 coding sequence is TGCGCCAGCAGCTTGGGCAGGGGACAGCCCCAGCATTTT. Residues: CASSLGRGQPQHF.

The chain's CDR3 is CASRGLAGGYKDSYEQYF. The CDR3 nucleotides read TGTGCCAGCAGGGGACTAGCGGGAGGCTATAAAGACTCCTACGAGCAGTACTTC. The rearrangement joins TRBV27 to TRBJ2-7, with 15 bases identical to TRBD2. V dropped 6 bases and J dropped 0; count of bases not matched to a gene: 9. CDR3 length: 18 amino acids. Germline V lookup: CDR1 MNHEY, CDR2 SMNVEV (reference sequence).

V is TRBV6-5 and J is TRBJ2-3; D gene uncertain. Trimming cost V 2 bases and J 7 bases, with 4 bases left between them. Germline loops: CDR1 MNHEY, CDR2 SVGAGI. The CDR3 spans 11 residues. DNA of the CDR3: TGTGCCAGCAGTTACGGGCATACGCAGTATTTT. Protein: CASSYGHTQYF.

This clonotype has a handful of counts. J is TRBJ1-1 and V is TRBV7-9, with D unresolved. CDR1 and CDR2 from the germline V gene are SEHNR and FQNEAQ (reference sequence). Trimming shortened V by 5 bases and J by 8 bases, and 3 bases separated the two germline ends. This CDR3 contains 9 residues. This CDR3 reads CASSPEAFF. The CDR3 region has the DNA TGTGCCAGCAGCCCCGAAGCTTTCTTT.

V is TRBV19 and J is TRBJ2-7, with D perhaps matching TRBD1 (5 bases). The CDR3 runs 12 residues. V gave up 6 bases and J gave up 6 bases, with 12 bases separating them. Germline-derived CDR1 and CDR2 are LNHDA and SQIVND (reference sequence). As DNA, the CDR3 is TGTGCCAGTAGCCGGCAGGGTAGCGAGCAGTACTTC. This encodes CASSRQGSEQYF.

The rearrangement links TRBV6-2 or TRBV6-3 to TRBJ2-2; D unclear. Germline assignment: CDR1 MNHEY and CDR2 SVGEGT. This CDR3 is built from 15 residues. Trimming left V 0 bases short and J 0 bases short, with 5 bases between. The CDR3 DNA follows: TGTGCCAGCAGTTACTCGGACGCGAACACCGGGGAGCTGTTTTTT. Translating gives CASSYSDANTGELFF.

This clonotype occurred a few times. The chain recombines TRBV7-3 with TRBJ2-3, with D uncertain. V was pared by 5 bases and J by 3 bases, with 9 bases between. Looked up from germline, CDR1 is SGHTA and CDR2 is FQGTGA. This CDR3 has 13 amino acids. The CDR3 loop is CASSIRRTDTQYF. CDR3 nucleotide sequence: TGTGCCAGCAGCATACGTAGGACAGATACGCAGTATTTT.

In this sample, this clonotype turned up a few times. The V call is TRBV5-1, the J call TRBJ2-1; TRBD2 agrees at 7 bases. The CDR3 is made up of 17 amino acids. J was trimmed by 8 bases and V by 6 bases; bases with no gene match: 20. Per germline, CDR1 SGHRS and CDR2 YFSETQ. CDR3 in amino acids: CASTRFEAGAPGDEQFF. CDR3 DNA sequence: TGCGCCAGCACGCGGTTCGAGGCGGGAGCACCCGGAGATGAGCAGTTCTTC.

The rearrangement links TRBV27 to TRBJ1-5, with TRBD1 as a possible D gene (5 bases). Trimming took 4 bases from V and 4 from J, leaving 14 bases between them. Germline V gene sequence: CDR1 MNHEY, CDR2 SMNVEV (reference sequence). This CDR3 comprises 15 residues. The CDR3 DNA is TGTGCCAGCAGTTGGACCCGGGGGGGGAATCAGCCCCAGCATTTT. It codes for CASSWTRGGNQPQHF.

CDR3 bases: TGTGCCAGCTGGTGGCACTCATCCTACGAGCAGTACTTC. Encoded protein: CASWWHSSYEQYF. The V call is TRBV2, the J call TRBJ2-7, with unresolved D. In germline, CDR1 is SNHLY, CDR2 FYNNEI. V was cut by 8 bases and J by 1 base, with 12 bases left in between. The CDR3 has 13 residues.

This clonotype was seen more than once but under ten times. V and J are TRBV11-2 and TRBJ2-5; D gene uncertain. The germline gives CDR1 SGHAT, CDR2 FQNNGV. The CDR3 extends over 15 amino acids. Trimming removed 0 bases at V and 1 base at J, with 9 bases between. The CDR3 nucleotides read TGTGCCAGCAGCTTAGATCGGTTACTCCAAGAGACCCAGTACTTC. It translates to CASSLDRLLQETQYF.

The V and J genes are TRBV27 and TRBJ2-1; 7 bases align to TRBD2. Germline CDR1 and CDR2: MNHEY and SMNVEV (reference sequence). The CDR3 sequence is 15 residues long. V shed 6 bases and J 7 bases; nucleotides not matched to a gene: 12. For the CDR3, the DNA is TGTGCCAGCAGATATAGCGCGGCGGGAGCAAATGAGCAGTTCTTC. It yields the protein CASRYSAAGANEQFF.

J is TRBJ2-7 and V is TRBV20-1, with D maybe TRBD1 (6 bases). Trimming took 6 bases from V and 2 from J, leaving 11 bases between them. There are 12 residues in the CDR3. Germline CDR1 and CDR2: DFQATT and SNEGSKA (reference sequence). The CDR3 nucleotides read TGCAGTGCAACAGGGATGCCCTACGAGCAGTACTTC. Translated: CSATGMPYEQYF.

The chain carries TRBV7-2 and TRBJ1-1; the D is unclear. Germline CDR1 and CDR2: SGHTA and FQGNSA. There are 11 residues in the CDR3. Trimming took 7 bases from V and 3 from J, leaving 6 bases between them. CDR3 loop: CASTGYTEAFF. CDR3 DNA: TGTGCCAGCACCGGGTACACTGAAGCTTTCTTT.

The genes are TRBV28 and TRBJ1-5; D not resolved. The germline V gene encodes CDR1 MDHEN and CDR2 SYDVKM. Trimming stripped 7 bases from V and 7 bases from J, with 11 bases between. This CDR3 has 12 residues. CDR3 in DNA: TGTGCCAGCACCATGGCGCACCAGCCCCAGCATTTT. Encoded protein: CASTMAHQPQHF.

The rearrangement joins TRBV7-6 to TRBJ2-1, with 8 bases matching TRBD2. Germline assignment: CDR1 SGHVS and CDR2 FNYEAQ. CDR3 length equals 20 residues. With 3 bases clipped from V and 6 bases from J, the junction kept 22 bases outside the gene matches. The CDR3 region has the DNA TGTGCCAGCAGCTTTTCTCTCCCTCCCTGGGTTGTTAGCGGGACCAATGAGCAGTTCTTC. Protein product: CASSFSLPPWVVSGTNEQFF.

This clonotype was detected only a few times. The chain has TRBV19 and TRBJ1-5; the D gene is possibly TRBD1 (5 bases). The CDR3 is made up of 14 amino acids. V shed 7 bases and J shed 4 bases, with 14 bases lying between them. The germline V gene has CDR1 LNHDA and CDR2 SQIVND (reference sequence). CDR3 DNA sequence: TGTGCCAGTATGCGGGGATCAGGGAATCAGCCCCAGCATTTT. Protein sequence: CASMRGSGNQPQHF.

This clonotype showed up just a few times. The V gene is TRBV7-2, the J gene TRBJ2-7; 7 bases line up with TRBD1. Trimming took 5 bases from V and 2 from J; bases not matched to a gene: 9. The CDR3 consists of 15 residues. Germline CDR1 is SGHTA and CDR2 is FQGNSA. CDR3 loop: CASSEGQSATYEQYF. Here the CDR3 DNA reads TGTGCCAGCAGCGAGGGACAGTCGGCGACCTACGAGCAGTACTTC.

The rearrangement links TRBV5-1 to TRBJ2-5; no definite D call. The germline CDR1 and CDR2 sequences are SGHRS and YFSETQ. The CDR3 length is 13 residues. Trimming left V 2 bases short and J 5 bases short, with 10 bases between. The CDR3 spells CASSLALWETQYF. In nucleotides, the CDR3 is TGCGCCAGCAGCTTAGCTCTATGGGAGACCCAGTACTTC.